This TCR beta chain was retrieved from a study of spatial heterogeneity in lung cancer. In germline, CDR1 is DFQATT, CDR2 SNEGSKA (reference sequence). Trimming left V 3 bases short and J 3 bases short, with 12 bases between. This CDR3 has 14 amino acids. This clonotype showed up many times. TCRdb used MiXCR to reprocess the 5' RACE reads, holding one entry per CDR3 protein. The sample has around 120,000 distinct CDR3 sequences, 12% seen once; the top ten hold 16%. Time point defined: blood at routine non-recurrence follow-up after resection. Whole RNA, isolated from tumor, nontumor lung or frozen PBMC, was sequenced without prior sorting.

This clonotype was sampled from a male donor with early-stage non-small cell lung cancer. Sequences were derived from PBMCs, sampled at follow-up. The chain uses TRBV20-1 and TRBJ2-1, with D tentatively TRBD1 or TRBD2 (5 bases each). The CDR3 is CSARGLAHYNEQFF. In DNA form, the CDR3 reads TGCAGTGCTAGGGGGCTAGCCCACTACAATGAGCAGTTCTTC.